These 20 T cell receptor beta chains originate from one sample sequenced in a study of T cells in Graves' hyperthyroidism and ophthalmopathy. The source material, RNA transcripts, was used to amplify TCR beta CDR3 regions. A set of HTBI primers served as the primers for a first-round RT-PCR of the TCR CDR3. TCRdb recomputed calls from the multiplex PCR reads with MiXCR, one row per CDR3 protein. The sample holds some 580,000 distinct CDR3 sequences, roughly a sixth seen once. The specimen was blood. These receptors came from a middle-aged woman with Graves' ophthalmopathy.

V and J are TRBV4-1 and TRBJ2-1; tentatively, D is TRBD2 (6 bases). In germline, CDR1 is MGHRA, CDR2 YSYEKL. CDR3 length: 21 amino acids. The V gene lost 4 bases and the J gene lost 0 bases, with 28 bases spanning the gap. The CDR3 loop reads CASSLGRAVSGRVFSYNEQFF. CDR3 sequence (DNA): TGCGCCAGCAGCCTGGGGAGAGCGGTTAGCGGTCGGGTTTTCTCCTACAATGAGCAGTTCTTC.

This clonotype was counted ten times or more. The chain couples TRBV7-8 to TRBJ2-5, with D tentatively TRBD1 (6 bases). The CDR3 runs to 14 residues. V was cut by 0 bases and J by 3 bases, with 8 bases left in between. CDR1 and CDR2 from the germline V gene are SGHVS and FQNEAQ. The CDR3: CASSLARTEETQYF. The CDR3 DNA sequence: TGTGCCAGCAGCTTAGCGCGGACAGAAGAGACCCAGTACTTC.

V and J are TRBV10-2 and TRBJ2-1; tentative D call: TRBD1 (6 bases). The germline V and J ends were trimmed by 4 bases and 8 bases, with 12 bases remaining between them. This CDR3 has 13 amino acids. Germline V gives CDR1 WSHSY, CDR2 SAAADI. CDR3 nucleotide sequence: TGCGCCAGCAGTGTGGGGGCAGGGTATGAGCAGTTCTTC. Protein product: CASSVGAGYEQFF.

CDR3 in DNA: TGTGCCAGCAGTGACTACAGGGGCCTAGCCAAAAACATTCAGTACTTC. Translating it yields CASSDYRGLAKNIQYF. The V call is TRBV7-8, the J call TRBJ2-4, with 7 positions matching TRBD1. The CDR3 sequence is 16 residues long. V lost 6 bases, J lost 0 bases, and 8 bases stayed unmatched. Germline-derived CDR1 and CDR2 are SGHVS and FQNEAQ.

This clonotype was recorded many times. V and J are TRBV10-3 and TRBJ2-7, with TRBD1 identical over 8 bases. CDR3 length equals 15 residues. Germline V lookup: CDR1 ENHRY, CDR2 SYGVKD. The junction had 6 bases not matched to a gene; V was cut back by 4 bases and J by 1 base. DNA for the CDR3: TGTGCCATCAGTGCTGGACAGGGAACTTCCTACGAGCAGTACTTC. It translates to CAISAGQGTSYEQYF.

In this sample, this clonotype turned up many times. This chain uses TRBV29-1 with TRBJ2-3; possibly TRBD2 for D (6 bases). This CDR3 region has 18 residues. V was shortened by 4 bases and J by 1 base, with 24 bases between the two germline ends. The germline V gene has CDR1 SQVTM and CDR2 ANQGSEA. The CDR3 loop reads CSVVPPRGGAEGTDTQYF. CDR3 in DNA: TGCAGCGTTGTGCCCCCTAGGGGAGGAGCGGAGGGCACAGATACGCAGTATTTT.

The chain links TRBV27 to TRBJ1-2; a weak D match, TRBD1 (5 bases). The CDR3 sequence is 14 residues long. Trimming took 3 bases from V and 2 from J, leaving 10 bases between them. From germline, CDR1 is MNHEY and CDR2 SMNVEV (reference sequence). The CDR3 reads CASSFTGGNYGYTF. The CDR3 region has the DNA TGTGCCAGCAGTTTTACGGGGGGGAACTATGGCTACACCTTC.

This clonotype came up many times. V usage is TRBV20-1 and J usage is TRBJ2-7, with 7 bases lining up with TRBD2. The CDR3 covers 14 residues. CDR1 and CDR2 (germline): DFQATT, SNEGSKA (reference sequence). V shed 2 bases and J 4 bases; nucleotides not matched to a gene: 8. The CDR3 DNA reads as TGCAGTGCTAGAAATTGGAGGGAGGGGTACGAGCAGTACTTC. Its protein product is CSARNWREGYEQYF.

This clonotype was counted at least ten times. The rearrangement links TRBV28 to TRBJ1-3, with 7 bases matching TRBD1. Trimming removed 4 bases from V and 0 bases from J; junction bases left unmatched: 6. The CDR3 sequence is 16 residues long. In germline, CDR1 is MDHEN, CDR2 SYDVKM. This chain's CDR3 is CASSSIDRDSGNTIYF. In nucleotides, the CDR3 is TGTGCCAGCAGTTCCATTGACAGGGACTCTGGAAACACCATATATTTT. Complete variable domain (other parts from reference TRBV28 and TRBJ1-3): DVKVTQSSRYLVKRTGEKVFLECVQDMDHENMFWYRQDPGLGLRLIYFSYDVKMKEKGDIPEGYSVSREKKERFSLILESASTNQTSMYLCASSSIDRDSGNTIYFGEGSWLTVV.

Only one count was recorded for this clonotype. The chain is built from TRBV2 and TRBJ2-3; either TRBD1 or TRBD2 may supply D (5 bases each). This CDR3 is 16 amino acids long. V shed 6 bases and J shed 0 bases, with 16 bases lying between them. In germline, CDR1 is SNHLY, CDR2 FYNNEI. CDR3 residues: CASSPIRDGSTDTQYF. CDR3 coding DNA: TGTGCCAGCAGCCCTATCCGGGACGGAAGCACAGATACGCAGTATTTT.

This clonotype was counted a few times. The chain carries TRBV20-1 and TRBJ2-2; tentatively, D is TRBD2 (6 bases). This CDR3 is 14 amino acids long. CDR1 and CDR2 from the germline V gene are DFQATT and SNEGSKA (reference sequence). Trimming stripped 3 bases from V and 5 bases from J, with 13 bases between. CDR3: CSARRRGGTGELFF. CDR3 DNA: TGCAGTGCTAGGAGGAGGGGAGGTACCGGGGAGCTGTTTTTT.

This clonotype was found many times. The rearrangement links TRBV2 to TRBJ2-2; 7 bases fit TRBD2. Germline assignment: CDR1 SNHLY and CDR2 FYNNEI. V lost 7 bases, J lost 0 bases, and 8 bases stayed unmatched. The CDR3 is 16 residues long. Here the CDR3 DNA reads TGTGCCAGCACAGGGAGGCGGGGGACGAACACCGGGGAGCTGTTTTTT. It codes for CASTGRRGTNTGELFF.

This clonotype was found many times. Written as DNA, the CDR3 is TGTGCCAGCAGTTCGGGGGACACCAACCAAGCTTTCTTT. Amino acids: CASSSGDTNQAFF. The V gene is TRBV28, the J gene TRBJ1-1, with D maybe TRBD1 (6 bases). The V end was cut by 4 bases, the J end by 9 bases, with 15 bases between. Germline V lookup: CDR1 MDHEN, CDR2 SYDVKM. The CDR3 is 13 amino acids.

There are a few counts of this clonotype. The V gene is TRBV6-1, the J gene TRBJ2-1, with 10 bases matching TRBD2. This CDR3 has 16 amino acids. J gave up 2 bases and V 8 bases, and 9 bases lay outside the gene matches. Germline CDR1 is MNHNS and CDR2 is SASEGT. CDR3 loop: CASGKVAGGAYNEQFF. The DNA for the CDR3 is TGTGCCAGCGGGAAAGTAGCGGGAGGCGCCTACAATGAGCAGTTCTTC.

The J gene is TRBJ1-5, the V gene TRBV6-1, with no clear D. Germline-derived CDR1 and CDR2 are MNHNS and SASEGT. V lost 8 bases to trimming and J lost 2 bases, with 10 bases between them. This CDR3 has 13 amino acids. CDR3 sequence (DNA): TGTGCCAGCGCAGGTTCCGGCAATCAGCCCCAGCATTTT. This translates into CASAGSGNQPQHF.

Turning to this clonotype: Mismatch with germline at one junction end may stem from a read error. J is TRBJ2-2 and V is TRBV7-9, with TRBD2 identical over 8 bases. The CDR3 length is 17 residues. The germline CDR1 and CDR2 sequences are SEHNR and FQNEAQ (reference sequence). The CDR3 sequence is CASSLRSSGKNTGELLF. The CDR3 nucleotides are TGTGCCAGCAGCTTACGGAGTAGCGGGAAGAACACCGGGGAGCTGCTTTTT.

This clonotype was counted at least ten times. The chain uses TRBV4-1 and TRBJ2-3, with 9 bases that match TRBD1. Germline V gene data show CDR1 as MGHRA and CDR2 as YSYEKL. This CDR3 has 17 amino acids. With 1 base clipped from V and 5 bases from J, the junction kept 10 bases outside the gene matches. The CDR3 bases are TGCGCCAGCAGCCAAGTAGGGACAGGGCGGCTGAAAGATACGCAGTATTTT. This encodes CASSQVGTGRLKDTQYF.

This clonotype was picked up many times. This chain joins TRBV6-1 and TRBJ2-5; D could derive from TRBD1 or TRBD2 (5 bases each). The germline V and J ends were trimmed by 0 bases and 2 bases, with 10 bases remaining between them. The CDR3 loop spans 15 amino acids. In germline, CDR1 is MNHNS, CDR2 SASEGT. The CDR3 DNA sequence: TGTGCCAGCAGTGAAGCGAGGGGCACTCAAGAGACCCAGTACTTC. As protein: CASSEARGTQETQYF.

This chain connects TRBV6-5 to TRBJ2-1; 8 bases match TRBD2. Trimming at V came to 0 bases and at J to 6 bases, leaving 7 bases not matched to a gene. CDR3 length: 16 amino acids. Germline values: CDR1 MNHEY, CDR2 SVGAGI. This CDR3 reads CASSYSLAETSNEQFF. The CDR3 DNA reads as TGTGCCAGCAGTTACTCACTAGCGGAAACTTCCAATGAGCAGTTCTTC.

This clonotype was counted ten times or more. The rearrangement links TRBV3-1 to TRBJ2-5, with TRBD2 as a possible D gene (6 bases). Per the germline V gene, CDR1 is LGHDT and CDR2 is YNNKEL (reference sequence). The CDR3 is 18 amino acids. V was shortened by 1 base and J by 4 bases, with 22 bases between the two germline ends. The CDR3 DNA is TGTGCCAGCAGCCAAGGAAAGGGTGGAGGGTATGGAGGAGAGACCCAGTACTTC. Translation gives CASSQGKGGGYGGETQYF.